The sequence of this TCR beta chain was determined in a study of shared clonotypes between healthy human individuals. To note about this clone: The antigen is undetermined.

This was a deep-level run. Sequenced by immunoSEQ multiplex PCR; TCRdb stores in-frame clones only, minus some. In the table there are some 1.1 million clones, 77% of which are singletons. Study-wide results and limits: Against clonotypes common to all four donors, non-shared ones had lower generation probabilities.

Trimming pared 4 bases from V and 1 base from J, leaving 14 bases between. This CDR3 has 16 amino acids. The germline V gene has CDR1 MDHEN and CDR2 SYDVKM. This sequence joins TRBV28 and TRBJ1-5, with D perhaps matching TRBD1 (6 bases). The origin of this receptor is a man younger than 35 in good health. Some clones in this sample may be carry-over from other donors' samples. Source material: memory CD4+ T cells from PBMCs. Subset given: CD45RA-negative fraction. The CDR3 DNA follows: TGTGCCAGCAGTTCCCCCGGACAGACGAGCAATCAGCCCCAGCATTTT. As protein: CASSSPGQTSNQPQHF.